The 11 T cell receptor beta chains below were found in one sample sequenced in a study of blood T cell repertoires in COVID-19. Here immunoSEQ multiplex PCR was the method, and the copy in TCRdb shows in-frame clones only, minus some. Of 150,000 or so clones listed, about 89% are singletons. The sample comprised peripheral blood. Receptors were obtained from a man over 45 with acute or convalescent COVID-19.

The chain couples TRBV27 to TRBJ2-2; 10 bases align to TRBD2. The germline CDR1 and CDR2 sequences are MNHEY and SMNVEV (reference sequence). The CDR3 is made up of 17 amino acids. After removal of 5 bases from V and 6 bases from J, the junction contained 12 bases not matched to a gene. CDR3 sequence reads: CASSPRTSGWMAGELFF. The CDR3 DNA follows: TGTGCCAGCAGTCCCCGGACTAGCGGTTGGATGGCCGGGGAGCTGTTTTTT.

The chain links TRBV28 to TRBJ2-7; TRBD1 aligns across 11 bases. The CDR3 length is 15 residues. Looked up from germline, CDR1 is MDHEN and CDR2 is SYDVKM. V was clipped by 3 bases and J by 4 bases; unmatched bases: 5. The chain's CDR3 is CASSFPDRGLYEQYF. The CDR3 DNA reads as TGTGCCAGCAGTTTCCCGGACAGGGGGCTGTACGAGCAGTACTTC.

V gene TRBV29-1 combines with J gene TRBJ2-7; D is possibly TRBD1 (6 bases). Per germline, CDR1 SQVTM and CDR2 ANQGSEA. With 8 bases removed from V and 0 bases from J, the gap between germline ends came to 14 bases. The CDR3 is made up of 13 amino acids. The CDR3 loop reads CSCRGISSYEQYF. The DNA of the CDR3 is TGCAGCTGTAGGGGGATTAGCTCCTACGAGCAGTACTTC.

The V and J genes are TRBV11-2 and TRBJ2-5, with TRBD2 matching over 10 bases. The CDR3 consists of 15 residues. Germline V gene lookup returns CDR1 SGHAT and CDR2 FQNNGV. Trimming at V came to 0 bases and at J to 3 bases, leaving 1 base not matched to a gene. As DNA, the CDR3 is TGTGCCAGCAGCTTAGACGGGACTAGCGAAGAGACCCAGTACTTC. Translation gives CASSLDGTSEETQYF.

In DNA form, the CDR3 reads TGCGCCAGCAGCCCCGGACTAGCGGGGACTACGGGGCAAGAGACCCAGTACTTC. It translates to CASSPGLAGTTGQETQYF. The chain recombines TRBV4-1 with TRBJ2-5, with 12 bases aligning to TRBD2. Germline lookup yields CDR1 MGHRA and CDR2 YSYEKL. This CDR3 is built from 18 residues. V shed 4 bases and J 2 bases; nucleotides not matched to a gene: 11.

The chain is built from TRBV28 and TRBJ2-4, with 8 bases fitting TRBD1. The CDR3 consists of 17 residues. V shed 3 bases and J 1 base; nucleotides not matched to a gene: 8. Per germline, CDR1 MDHEN and CDR2 SYDVKM. As DNA, the CDR3 is TGTGCCAGCAGTTTGCTACAGGGGGTGTCGGCCAAAAACATTCAGTACTTC. Translated: CASSLLQGVSAKNIQYF. The whole variable domain, filled in from reference TRBV28 and TRBJ2-4, reads DVKVTQSSRYLVKRTGEKVFLECVQDMDHENMFWYRQDPGLGLRLIYFSYDVKMKEKGDIPEGYSVSREKKERFSLILESASTNQTSMYLCASSLLQGVSAKNIQYFGAGTRLSVL.

CDR3 loop: CSAPGTYEQYF. CDR3 in DNA: TGCAGTGCCCCAGGTACCTACGAGCAGTACTTC. The genes are TRBV20-1 and TRBJ2-7; D is unclear. Germline V lookup: CDR1 DFQATT, CDR2 SNEGSKA (reference sequence). The CDR3 contains 11 residues. V gave up 6 bases and J gave up 2 bases, with 8 bases separating them.

The chain recombines TRBV7-8 with TRBJ2-7; tentatively, D is TRBD1 (5 bases). V dropped 1 base and J dropped 7 bases, with 5 bases sitting between them. Germline CDR1 reads SGHVS; CDR2 reads FQNEAQ. The CDR3 consists of 11 residues. The CDR3 nucleotides read TGTGCCAGCAGCTTAGACAGGGAGCAGTACGTC. Amino acids: CASSLDREQYV.

This chain links TRBV19 with TRBJ2-7; D is unresolved. Germline-derived CDR1 and CDR2 are LNHDA and SQIVND (reference sequence). The CDR3 is 14 residues long. Trimming pared 2 bases from V and 2 bases from J, leaving 10 bases between. The CDR3 DNA reads TGTGCCAGTAGTATACAAGCTGAAACCTACGAGCAGTACTTC. It translates to CASSIQAETYEQYF.

V is TRBV24-1 and J is TRBJ2-2; TRBD1 is a possible D gene (6 bases). The CDR3 sequence is 16 residues long. Germline V gene data show CDR1 as KGHDR and CDR2 as SFDVKD. The V gene lost 2 bases and the J gene lost 4 bases, with 13 bases spanning the gap. For the CDR3, the DNA is TGTGCCACCAGTGATTCAGGGGCGGCGGGCACCGGGGAGCTGTTTTTT. It encodes CATSDSGAAGTGELFF.

Worth noting for this clone: At the DNA level, this CDR3 is encoded by other sequences in the same sample as well. V usage is TRBV28 and J usage is TRBJ1-2; D is perhaps TRBD1 (5 bases). The V gene's germline CDR1 is MDHEN and CDR2 SYDVKM. CDR3 size: 12 residues. V shed 2 bases and J shed 5 bases, with 6 bases lying between them. CDR3 protein: CASSLGGYGYTF. CDR3 nucleotides: TGTGCCAGCAGTTTAGGGGGGTATGGCTACACCTTC.